Each of the 22 T cell receptor beta chains below was sequenced from the same sample in a study of T cells in Graves' hyperthyroidism and ophthalmopathy (dated by TCRdb to between 2017 and 2020). The protocol used for the library was multiplex PCR. TCRdb names Illumina HiSeq 2000 as the instrument used. Amplification of TCR beta CDR3 regions was carried out from RNA transcripts. The TCR CDR3 was subjected to a first round of RT-PCR using the HTBI primer set and the Qiagen OneStep RT-PCR kit. TCRdb's own reprocessing of the public reads used fastp at Q25 and MiXCR and kept productive beta chains. Merged by CDR3 protein, the rows form single entries marked with the most common genes and DNA. The table for this sample lists roughly 200,000 distinct CDR3 sequences; around 16% of them were counted only once. 44% of the sample goes to the ten largest clones. The specimen sequenced was blood. The receptors here all came from a man between 40 and 49 years old with Graves' hyperthyroidism.

This clonotype was found many times. The chain links TRBV7-9 to TRBJ2-1, with 9 bases that match TRBD1. The ends lost 5 bases at V and 0 bases at J; junction bases unmatched: 8. Germline V gene lookup returns CDR1 SEHNR and CDR2 FQNEAQ (reference sequence). This CDR3 is built from 17 residues. CDR3 amino acids: CASSPRQGENSYNEQFF. CDR3 in DNA: TGTGCCAGCAGCCCCAGACAGGGGGAGAACTCCTACAATGAGCAGTTCTTC.

The chain is built from TRBV6-2 or TRBV6-3 and TRBJ2-1; TRBD2 aligns across 15 bases. The germline V gene encodes CDR1 MNHEY and CDR2 SVGEGT. The CDR3 consists of 18 residues. V shed 6 bases and J 8 bases; nucleotides not matched to a gene: 14. The CDR3 protein is CASSRRTSGGGIIDEQFF. DNA of the CDR3: TGTGCCAGCAGCCGAAGGACTAGCGGGGGGGGGATTATCGATGAGCAGTTCTTC.

In the case of this clonotype: This may come from a read error, since a much larger clone is one base off. The chain carries TRBV20-1 and TRBJ1-3, with D hard to call. This CDR3 is built from 14 residues. The germline gives CDR1 DFQATT, CDR2 SNEGSKA (reference sequence). V lost 3 bases, J lost 4 bases, and 13 bases lay in between. The CDR3: CSARAAWWGNTIYF. The CDR3 bases are TGCAGTGCTAGGGCCGCCTGGTGGGGAAACACCATATATTTT.

In its sample, this clonotype was seen many times. V is TRBV12-3 or TRBV12-4 and J is TRBJ1-2, with D possibly matching TRBD1 (6 bases). The V and J ends lost 3 bases and 6 bases respectively, with 14 bases between them. This CDR3 spans 14 amino acids. In nucleotides, the CDR3 is TGTGCCAGCAGTTTTCCGGTGAAGGGGGATGGCTACACCTTC. Its protein is CASSFPVKGDGYTF.

This sequence joins TRBV13 and TRBJ2-2, with 7 bases that match TRBD2. This CDR3 has 16 residues. The V gene's germline CDR1 is PRHDT and CDR2 FYEKMQ (reference sequence). The V segment lost 5 bases and the J segment 6 bases; nucleotides outside the gene matches: 12. The CDR3 here is CASSPHLKRGPGELFF. DNA of the CDR3: TGTGCCAGCAGCCCGCACCTGAAGCGGGGACCCGGGGAGCTGTTTTTT.

The V call is TRBV9, the J call TRBJ1-5; TRBD1 might be the D (5 bases). This CDR3 comprises 15 residues. Trimming stripped 4 bases from V and 2 bases from J, with 13 bases between. Germline CDR1 reads SGDLS; CDR2 reads YYNGEE. CDR3 residues: CASSLGIGGNQPQHF. In DNA, the CDR3 is TGTGCCAGCAGCCTAGGGATAGGGGGCAATCAGCCCCAGCATTTT.

This clonotype was recorded at least ten times. V is TRBV10-2 and J is TRBJ1-1; perhaps TRBD1 as D (5 bases). V was pared by 0 bases and J by 4 bases, with 12 bases between. The CDR3 spans 15 residues. Germline CDR1 and CDR2: WSHSY and SAAADI. CDR3 in DNA: TGCGCCAGCAGTGAGTCTAGGGGATGGGGCACTGAAGCTTTCTTT. Amino acid sequence: CASSESRGWGTEAFF.

The chain recombines TRBV4-1 with TRBJ2-2; TRBD2 matches 8 bases. The trim removed 0 bases at V and 0 bases at J, leaving 12 bases unmatched. The CDR3 is 20 amino acids. Germline V lookup: CDR1 MGHRA, CDR2 YSYEKL. CDR3 in DNA: TGCGCCAGCAGCCAAGAGGCGCCTAGCGGGTCCCTCGCGAACACCGGGGAGCTGTTTTTT. Its protein product is CASSQEAPSGSLANTGELFF.

This clonotype has just one count. The chain uses TRBV20-1 and TRBJ1-1; 12 bases are a match to TRBD1. Germline V CDR1 and CDR2: DFQATT, SNEGSKA (reference sequence). The CDR3 has 13 residues. V shed 7 bases, J shed 7 bases, and the junction held 7 bases outside the gene matches. The CDR3 region has the DNA TGCAGTGGCCCGGGACAGGGGGCCGGTGAAGCTTTCTTT. This gives the protein CSGPGQGAGEAFF.

In this sample, this clonotype turned up many times. The gene calls are TRBV6-1 and TRBJ2-7, with TRBD1 matching 12 bases. The CDR3 extends over 16 amino acids. Germline CDR1 reads MNHNS; CDR2 reads SASEGT. With 6 bases clipped from V and 6 bases from J, the junction kept 12 bases outside the gene matches. The DNA of the CDR3 is TGTGCCAGCAGCGACTTTTCCGGGACAGGGGGCTTCGAGCAGTACTTC. As protein: CASSDFSGTGGFEQYF.

The chain couples TRBV30 to TRBJ2-7; possible D gene TRBD2, 6 bases. Trimming shortened V by 5 bases and J by 4 bases, and 12 bases separated the two germline ends. This CDR3 is built from 12 residues. The V gene's germline CDR1 is GTSNPN and CDR2 SVGIG (reference sequence). This CDR3 is CAWDGGGYEQYF. Here the CDR3 DNA reads TGTGCCTGGGACGGGGGTGGGTACGAGCAGTACTTC.

V is TRBV29-1 and J is TRBJ1-2, with D possibly TRBD1 on 5 matching bases. V lost 3 bases to trimming and J lost 7 bases, with 12 bases between them. The CDR3 is made up of 12 amino acids. Germline CDR1 and CDR2: SQVTM and ANQGSEA. As DNA, the CDR3 is TGCAGCGTTGAGGCAGGGATTCGTGGCTACACCTTC. Protein product: CSVEAGIRGYTF.

In its sample, this clonotype was seen many times. This chain links TRBV7-2 with TRBJ1-2; D unresolved. The CDR3 has 13 residues. V lost 2 bases, J lost 5 bases, and 9 bases lay in between. Germline V CDR1 and CDR2: SGHTA, FQGNSA. For the CDR3, the DNA is TGTGCCAGCAGCTTACGGGCCCGTTATGGCTACACCTTC. This sequence encodes CASSLRARYGYTF.

This clonotype was counted many times. This chain links TRBV10-3 with TRBJ2-1; the D is unclear. CDR1 is ENHRY, CDR2 SYGVKD, per germline. Trimming removed 0 bases at V and 3 bases at J, with 18 bases between. This CDR3 spans 18 amino acids. The CDR3 coding sequence is TGTGCCATCAGTGAGTCGAATTCGCGTCAGGCTGTCTACAATGAGCAGTTCTTC. This gives the protein CAISESNSRQAVYNEQFF.

This clonotype was detected a few times. The rearrangement joins TRBV6-2 or TRBV6-3 to TRBJ2-4, with 7 positions matching TRBD1. The V gene end was trimmed by 4 bases and the J gene end by 1 base; junction bases not matched to a gene: 1. The CDR3 sequence is 14 residues long. CDR1 MNHEY and CDR2 SVGEGT come from the germline V gene. This chain's CDR3 is CASSSQGAKNIQYF. CDR3 in DNA: TGTGCCAGCAGTTCACAGGGGGCCAAAAACATTCAGTACTTC.

This clonotype was recorded many times. The genes are TRBV28 and TRBJ1-5, with D possibly being TRBD1 (5 bases). The CDR3 length is 13 residues. Per the germline V gene, CDR1 is MDHEN and CDR2 is SYDVKM. The V gene lost 7 bases and the J gene lost 1 base, with 8 bases spanning the gap. The CDR3 spells CASNWGSNQPQHF. CDR3 coding DNA: TGTGCCAGCAACTGGGGGAGCAATCAGCCCCAGCATTTT.

The sample holds many counts of this clonotype. V usage is TRBV2 and J usage is TRBJ2-3; D is unresolved. Germline V gene lookup returns CDR1 SNHLY and CDR2 FYNNEI. V was pared by 11 bases and J by 8 bases, with 17 bases between. This CDR3 contains 12 residues. The CDR3 sequence is CASGPLLTTQYF. CDR3 nucleotides: TGTGCCTCCGGCCCCTTGCTTACTACGCAGTATTTT.

This chain joins TRBV7-3 and TRBJ1-1; tentative D call: TRBD1 (6 bases). The germline V and J ends were trimmed by 5 bases and 6 bases, with 28 bases remaining between them. The CDR3 is 18 residues long. The germline CDR1 and CDR2 sequences are SGHTA and FQGTGA. The CDR3 is CASSRLAGGQGEGSEAFF. In nucleotides, the CDR3 is TGTGCCAGCAGCCGACTAGCGGGGGGGCAAGGAGAGGGGTCTGAAGCTTTCTTT. The variable domain in full, with the rest retrieved from reference TRBV7-3 and TRBJ1-1, is GAGVSQTPSNKVTEKGKYVELRCDPISGHTALYWYRQSLGQGPEFLIYFQGTGAADDSGLPNDRFFAVRPEGSVSTLKIQRTERGDSAVYLCASSRLAGGQGEGSEAFFGQGTRLTVV.

V usage is TRBV12-3 or TRBV12-4 and J usage is TRBJ1-2, with D maybe TRBD1 (6 bases). The CDR3 loop spans 13 amino acids. With 6 bases removed from V and 4 bases from J, the gap between germline ends came to 12 bases. The CDR3 loop is CASSVRGTYGYTF. Here the CDR3 DNA reads TGTGCCAGCAGCGTCAGGGGTACCTATGGCTACACCTTC.

This clonotype has ten or more counts. The chain employs TRBV5-1 and TRBJ1-1; D is undetermined. Germline CDR1 and CDR2: SGHRS and YFSETQ. The V gene lost 0 bases and the J gene lost 0 bases, with 9 bases spanning the gap. The CDR3 length is 15 residues. Here the CDR3 reads CASSLGLGLNTEAFF. The CDR3 DNA reads TGCGCCAGCAGCTTGGGGCTGGGATTGAACACTGAAGCTTTCTTT.

As concerns this clonotype: A far larger clone is off by one base, so a read error is likely. The J gene is TRBJ1-1, the V gene TRBV9; no firm D call. V lost 0 bases to trimming and J lost 1 base, with 4 bases between them. The V gene's germline CDR1 is SGDLS and CDR2 YYNGEE. The CDR3 has 13 residues. CDR3 DNA: TGTGCCAGCAGCGTAGAGAGGAACACTGAAGCTTTCTTT. It codes for CASSVERNTEAFF.

This clonotype occurred many times. V is TRBV7-3 and J is TRBJ2-1; D gene uncertain. The CDR3 contains 13 residues. CDR1 and CDR2 from the germline V gene are SGHTA and FQGTGA. Between the trimmed V and J ends, which lost 2 bases and 6 bases, there was a span of 8 bases. CDR3 sequence reads: CASSLFPANEQFF. The CDR3 coding sequence is TGTGCCAGCAGCTTATTTCCCGCCAATGAGCAGTTCTTC. Filled out from reference TRBV7-3 and TRBJ2-1, the complete variable domain reads GAGVSQTPSNKVTEKGKYVELRCDPISGHTALYWYRQSLGQGPEFLIYFQGTGAADDSGLPNDRFFAVRPEGSVSTLKIQRTERGDSAVYLCASSLFPANEQFFGPGTRLTVL.